The sample holds many counts of the clone carrying this T cell receptor beta chain. This sample is drawn from a study of T-cell reconstitution after alpha-beta-depleted transplantation in children. The library targeted TCRbeta and was prepared with unique molecular identifiers. TCRdb re-derived calls from the PCR reads in MiXCR, one entry per CDR3 protein. This table has tens of thousands of distinct CDR3 sequences, over 4.5% appearing once. The germline gives CDR1 ENHRY, CDR2 SYGVKD. The CDR3 consists of 14 residues. The J segment lost 2 bases and the V segment lost 10 bases, leaving 8 bases of the junction unmatched.

This material consisted of PBMCs, mostly from graft donor cells, taken 180 days after TCRalphabeta/CD19-depleted stem cell transplant. This sequence joins TRBV10-3 and TRBJ2-3; TRBD2 matches at 8 bases. The receptor was derived from a boy less than two years old who had a stem cell transplant for acute myeloid leukemia, so the T cells may come from the graft donor. The chain's CDR3 is CATFQRGTTDTQYF. In nucleotides, the CDR3 is TGTGCCACCTTCCAGCGGGGGACCACAGATACGCAGTATTTT.